Below are 27 T cell receptor beta chains sequenced from a single sample in a study of beta chain features in type 1 diabetes. The entirety of the isolated RNA underwent reverse transcription, so expressed TCRB transcripts were sequenced. The data were produced by immunoSEQ multiplex PCR, yet TCRdb's version contains in-frame clones alone and is incomplete. The sample lists under 800,000 clones, about a sixth seen once, with about 0.097% in the top ten. The sequencing input was naive CD4+ T cells from blood. These receptors all stem from a man between 18 and 35 years old in good health.

The rearrangement links TRBV5-4 to TRBJ2-2; 8 positions match TRBD1. This CDR3 is 16 amino acids long. Trimming removed 4 bases from V and 1 base from J; junction bases left unmatched: 6. Germline assignment: CDR1 SGHNT and CDR2 YYREEE (reference sequence). The CDR3 DNA reads TGTGCCAGCAGCGCCAGACAGGGGATGAACACCGGGGAGCTGTTTTTT. Residues: CASSARQGMNTGELFF.

The chain has TRBV7-2 and TRBJ2-2; D is unclear. V was shortened by 5 bases and J by 5 bases, with 15 bases between the two germline ends. Germline V gene data show CDR1 as SGHTA and CDR2 as FQGNSA. The CDR3 spans 15 residues. The CDR3 DNA reads TGTGCCAGCAGCACCGGTAGGAGACGGACCGGGGAGCTGTTTTTT. It encodes CASSTGRRRTGELFF.

The chain links TRBV6-5 to TRBJ1-2; no clear D gene. V lost 0 bases, J lost 4 bases, and 12 bases lay in between. Germline V gives CDR1 MNHEY, CDR2 SVGAGI. The CDR3 sequence is 15 residues long. The CDR3 coding sequence is TGTGCCAGCAGTTACTCGGAGAGTAGTAGCTATGGCTACACCTTC. It is translated as CASSYSESSSYGYTF.

This clone was seen more than once but under ten times. This chain links TRBV29-1 with TRBJ1-1; D call uncertain. CDR3 size: 13 residues. V was clipped by 4 bases and J by 0 bases, with 9 bases between them. Germline V CDR1 and CDR2: SQVTM, ANQGSEA. The CDR3 sequence: CSVALRMNTEAFF. The CDR3 coding sequence is TGCAGCGTTGCCTTGCGGATGAACACTGAAGCTTTCTTT.

This clone was observed a handful of times. This chain uses TRBV5-6 with TRBJ2-1; the match to TRBD1 covers 7 bases. The CDR3 totals 14 residues. Germline CDR1 is SGHDT and CDR2 is YYEEEE. The J segment lost 7 bases and the V segment lost 10 bases, leaving 14 bases of the junction unmatched. The CDR3 loop is CALGRTGARNEQFF. In DNA, the CDR3 is TGTGCCCTAGGGCGTACAGGGGCTCGGAATGAGCAGTTCTTC.

Points on this clone: This same CDR3 is encoded by further DNA sequences in the sample. This sequence joins TRBV5-1 and TRBJ2-5; D not resolved. Germline lookup yields CDR1 SGHRS and CDR2 YFSETQ. CDR3 size: 12 residues. Trimming took off 0 bases at V and 5 bases at J, with 5 bases between the two ends. In nucleotides, the CDR3 is TGCGCCAGCAGCTTGGTTGGGGAGACCCAGTACTTC. This codes for CASSLVGETQYF.

This clone was seen a handful of times. V usage is TRBV6-1 and J usage is TRBJ2-7; TRBD1 or TRBD2 may be the D gene (5 bases each). The ends were cut back, 7 bases at V and 3 bases at J, with 10 bases in the middle. The CDR3 has 12 amino acids. The germline V gene has CDR1 MNHNS and CDR2 SASEGT. The CDR3 protein is CASTGTFYEQYF. DNA of the CDR3: TGTGCCAGCACCGGGACCTTCTACGAGCAGTACTTC.

The gene calls are TRBV23-1 and TRBJ1-5; D perhaps matches TRBD1 (5 bases). TRBV23-1 is an open reading frame, and its role is uncertain. The CDR3 length is 16 residues. Deletions cut 2 bases from V and 4 bases from J, with 15 bases between. The DNA for the CDR3 is TGCGCCAGCAGTCAAGTTCCGGGGCAGAGTAATCAGCCCCAGCATTTT. This encodes CASSQVPGQSNQPQHF.

V usage is TRBV7-2 and J usage is TRBJ2-2; D is perhaps TRBD2 (5 bases). V gave up 5 bases and J gave up 0 bases, with 13 bases separating them. The CDR3 has 16 residues. CDR1 and CDR2 (germline): SGHTA, FQGNSA. The CDR3 loop is CASSPRRAPNTGELFF. The CDR3 DNA follows: TGTGCCAGCAGCCCGCGGCGGGCGCCGAACACCGGGGAGCTGTTTTTT.

The rearrangement joins TRBV25-1 to TRBJ2-1; possibly TRBD1 or TRBD2 for D (5 bases each). CDR1 is MGHDK and CDR2 is SYGVNS in the germline V gene. The CDR3 totals 14 residues. V shed 6 bases and J shed 10 bases, with 19 bases lying between them. The CDR3 sequence: CASSRAAGTIEQFF. CDR3 DNA: TGTGCCAGCAGCCGCGCGGCAGGGACGATAGAGCAGTTCTTC. The full variable domain, in which reference TRBV25-1 and TRBJ2-1 provide the parts outside the CDR3, is EADIYQTPRYLVIGTGKKITLECSQTMGHDKMYWYQQDPGMELHLIHYSYGVNSTEKGDLSSESTVSRIRTEHFPLTLESARPSHTSQYLCASSRAAGTIEQFFGPGTRLTVL.

About this clone: Other DNA sequences of this sample code for an identical CDR3. This rearrangement joins TRBV2 to TRBJ2-5; D remains unclear. Per germline, CDR1 SNHLY and CDR2 FYNNEI. The CDR3 totals 11 residues. The V end was cut by 9 bases, the J end by 5 bases, with 10 bases between. The CDR3, as DNA: TGTGCCAGTTCTTTGGGTGAGACCCAGTACTTC. This gives the protein CASSLGETQYF. The variable domain in full, completed from reference TRBV2 and TRBJ2-5, reads EPEVTQTPSHQVTQMGQEVILRCVPISNHLYFYWYRQILGQKVEFLVSFYNNEISEKSEIFDDQFSVERPDGSNFTLKIRSTKLEDSAMYFCASSLGETQYFGPGTRLLVL.

This clone was detected a few times. The CDR3 bases are TGTGCCAGCAGCTTCAAGCAGACCGGGGAGCTGTTTTTT. This encodes CASSFKQTGELFF. This sequence joins TRBV11-2 and TRBJ2-2; D is undetermined. The V and J ends lost 3 bases and 5 bases respectively, with 7 bases between them. CDR3 length: 13 amino acids. Germline V gene sequence: CDR1 SGHAT, CDR2 FQNNGV.

The rearrangement links TRBV5-1 to TRBJ2-2; 7 positions match TRBD2. Germline V gene sequence: CDR1 SGHRS, CDR2 YFSETQ. The CDR3 runs 14 residues. The V gene end was trimmed by 8 bases and the J gene end by 1 base; junction bases not matched to a gene: 5. The chain's CDR3 is CAREGRVNTGELFF. In DNA, the CDR3 is TGCGCCAGAGAGGGGAGGGTGAACACCGGGGAGCTGTTTTTT.

The rearrangement joins TRBV5-1 to TRBJ2-6; 11 bases are a match to TRBD1. The CDR3 has 17 amino acids. The germline gives CDR1 SGHRS, CDR2 YFSETQ. J was trimmed by 0 bases and V by 2 bases; bases with no gene match: 1. In nucleotides, the CDR3 is TGCGCCAGCAGCTTCGGGACAGGGGGCTCTGGGGCCAACGTCCTGACTTTC. The encoded protein is CASSFGTGGSGANVLTF.

The gene calls are TRBV28 and TRBJ2-7; the match to TRBD2 covers 8 bases. Germline CDR1 reads MDHEN; CDR2 reads SYDVKM. The CDR3 loop spans 14 amino acids. V dropped 5 bases and J dropped 9; count of bases not matched to a gene: 12. CDR3 region: CASSPAGGSEVQYF. CDR3 in DNA: TGTGCCAGCAGTCCGGCGGGAGGTTCGGAGGTGCAGTACTTC.

V gene TRBV7-9 combines with J gene TRBJ2-3, with 12 bases fitting TRBD1. V was clipped by 3 bases and J by 4 bases; unmatched bases: 5. This CDR3 spans 16 amino acids. Germline loops: CDR1 SEHNR, CDR2 FQNEAQ (reference sequence). CDR3 sequence (DNA): TGTGCCAGCAGCTTCGGGACAGGGGGCAGCGCAGATACGCAGTATTTT. Translated: CASSFGTGGSADTQYF.

This clone appeared a few times. The J gene is TRBJ2-7, the V gene TRBV28; D uncertain. This CDR3 region has 12 residues. V was shortened by 3 bases and J by 6 bases, with 9 bases between the two germline ends. The germline V gene encodes CDR1 MDHEN and CDR2 SYDVKM. The CDR3 coding sequence is TGTGCCAGCAGTTTCCGCGGTAGCGAGCAGTACTTC. Amino acids: CASSFRGSEQYF. The full variable domain, in which reference TRBV28 and TRBJ2-7 provide the parts outside the CDR3, is DVKVTQSSRYLVKRTGEKVFLECVQDMDHENMFWYRQDPGLGLRLIYFSYDVKMKEKGDIPEGYSVSREKKERFSLILESASTNQTSMYLCASSFRGSEQYFGPGTRLTVT.

The J gene is TRBJ1-2, the V gene TRBV6-1; D remains unclear. Trimming stripped 1 base from V and 4 bases from J, with 13 bases between. The CDR3 extends over 15 amino acids. CDR1 and CDR2 from the germline V gene are MNHNS and SASEGT. The DNA for the CDR3 is TGTGCCAGCAGTGAAGGACACAACACCATCTATGGCTACACCTTC. As protein: CASSEGHNTIYGYTF.

This clone appeared a few times. The chain links TRBV2 to TRBJ1-5; TRBD1 agrees at 7 bases. Trimming cost V 9 bases and J 0 bases; bases outside gene matches: 5. CDR1 is SNHLY, CDR2 FYNNEI, per germline. This CDR3 is built from 14 residues. CDR3 sequence reads: CASTGTVSNQPQHF. The CDR3 DNA follows: TGTGCCAGTACCGGGACAGTTAGCAATCAGCCCCAGCATTTT.

This chain joins TRBV13 and TRBJ2-1; weak D call: TRBD1 (6 bases). In germline, CDR1 is PRHDT, CDR2 FYEKMQ (reference sequence). Trimming pared 3 bases from V and 0 bases from J, leaving 12 bases between. The CDR3 has 16 residues. This CDR3 reads CASSFGDMSSYNEQFF. The CDR3, as DNA: TGTGCCAGCAGCTTTGGGGACATGAGCTCCTACAATGAGCAGTTCTTC.

This chain uses TRBV30 with TRBJ2-2, with D perhaps matching TRBD1 (5 bases). The length of the CDR3 is 20 residues. The V and J ends lost 3 bases and 0 bases respectively, with 26 bases between them. The germline CDR1 and CDR2 sequences are GTSNPN and SVGIG (reference sequence). Here the CDR3 reads CAWSGYSRGPKGANTGELFF. The CDR3, as DNA: TGTGCCTGGAGCGGATATTCTCGTGGCCCAAAAGGGGCGAACACCGGGGAGCTGTTTTTT. Full variable domain (remainder filled in from reference TRBV30 and TRBJ2-2): SQTIHQWPATLVQPVGSPLSLECTVEGTSNPNLYWYRQAAGRGLQLLFYSVGIGQISSEVPQNLSASRPQDRQFILSSKKLLLSDSGFYLCAWSGYSRGPKGANTGELFFGEGSRLTVL.

This clone was recorded a few times. This sample also contains other DNA sequences that code for the same CDR3. The chain employs TRBV27 and TRBJ2-7; D is perhaps TRBD1 or TRBD2 (5 bases each). This CDR3 region has 13 residues. Germline V lookup: CDR1 MNHEY, CDR2 SMNVEV (reference sequence). The ends were cut back, 8 bases at V and 5 bases at J, with 16 bases in the middle. CDR3 DNA sequence: TGTGCCAGCGGGACCCGTTGGTCCCACGAGCAGTACTTC. This codes for CASGTRWSHEQYF.

This clone was detected a few times. The chain couples TRBV25-1 to TRBJ2-1, with D possibly called TRBD1 or TRBD2 (6 bases each). The length of the CDR3 is 15 residues. Trimming took 6 bases from V and 8 from J, leaving 20 bases between them. The germline V gene has CDR1 MGHDK and CDR2 SYGVNS. The CDR3 reads CASSLRGWGADEQFF. The DNA of the CDR3 is TGTGCCAGCAGCTTAAGAGGTTGGGGGGCTGATGAGCAGTTCTTC.

This clone was detected only a few times. The DNA of the CDR3 is TGTGCCAGCAGTGTAATGGCCAGGGGAAACGATGAGCAGTTCTTC. Its protein is CASSVMARGNDEQFF. The chain combines TRBV2 with TRBJ2-1, with TRBD1 as a possible D gene (6 bases). Trimming took off 4 bases at V and 8 bases at J, with 18 bases between the two ends. The CDR3 has 15 amino acids. The germline gives CDR1 SNHLY, CDR2 FYNNEI.

This chain joins TRBV5-1 and TRBJ1-2, with a weak D call TRBD1 (5 bases). The CDR3 covers 14 residues. Trimming stripped 0 bases from V and 8 bases from J, with 14 bases between. The V gene's germline CDR1 is SGHRS and CDR2 YFSETQ. In nucleotides, the CDR3 is TGCGCCAGCAGCTTGGGGTTACAGGATATAGGCTACACCTTC. Translated, it gives CASSLGLQDIGYTF.

This clone was seen only once. This chain links TRBV5-6 with TRBJ1-1, with unresolved D. CDR1 is SGHDT, CDR2 YYEEEE, per germline. CDR3 size: 14 residues. Trimming removed 0 bases at V and 1 base at J, with 7 bases between. CDR3 coding DNA: TGTGCCAGCAGCTTGGGTAGTCCGAACACTGAAGCTTTCTTT. Encoded protein: CASSLGSPNTEAFF.

The rearrangement links TRBV4-2 to TRBJ1-5, with TRBD1 as a possible D gene (6 bases). Per the germline V gene, CDR1 is LGHNA and CDR2 is YNFKEQ. This CDR3 region has 14 residues. The ends were cut back, 1 base at V and 11 bases at J, with 15 bases in the middle. CDR3 region: CASSQGSHRDAQHF. The CDR3 DNA reads TGTGCCAGCAGCCAAGGTTCACACAGGGACGCCCAGCATTTT.